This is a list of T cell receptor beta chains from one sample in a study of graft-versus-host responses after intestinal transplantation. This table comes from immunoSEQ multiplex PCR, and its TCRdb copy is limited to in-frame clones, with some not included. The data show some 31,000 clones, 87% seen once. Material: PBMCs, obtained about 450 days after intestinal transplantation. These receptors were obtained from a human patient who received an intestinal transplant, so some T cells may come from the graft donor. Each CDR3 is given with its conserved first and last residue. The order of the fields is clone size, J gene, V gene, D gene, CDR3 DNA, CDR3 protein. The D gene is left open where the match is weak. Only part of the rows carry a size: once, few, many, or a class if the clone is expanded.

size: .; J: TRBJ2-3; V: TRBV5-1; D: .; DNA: TGCGCCAGCAGCCTGACAGGAGGGGGTGCGACAGATACGCAGTATTTT; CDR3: CASSLTGGGATDTQYF
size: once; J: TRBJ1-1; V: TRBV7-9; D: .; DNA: TGTGCCAGCAGCCGGGAGTGGGGGGCGCCCACTGAAGCTTTCTTT; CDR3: CASSREWGAPTEAFF
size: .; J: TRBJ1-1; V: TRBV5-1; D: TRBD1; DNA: TGCGCCAGCAGCACCGGACAGGACATGAACACTGAAGCTTTCTTT; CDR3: CASSTGQDMNTEAFF
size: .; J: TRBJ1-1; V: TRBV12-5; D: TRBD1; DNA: TGTGCTAGTGGTTTGAAACCCTCGGACAGGGGAAACACTGAAGCTTTCTTT; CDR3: CASGLKPSDRGNTEAFF
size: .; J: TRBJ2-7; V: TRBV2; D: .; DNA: TGTGCCAGCAGTGCCACCGCCCGCTACGAGCAGTACTTC; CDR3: CASSATARYEQYF
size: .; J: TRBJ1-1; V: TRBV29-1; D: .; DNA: TGCAGCGTTGAAACCAATAAGAACACTGAAGCTTTCTTT; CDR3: CSVETNKNTEAFF
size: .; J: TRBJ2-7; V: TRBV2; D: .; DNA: TGTGCCAGCAATGGGATTCCTTCCACCTACGAGCAGTACTTC; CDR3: CASNGIPSTYEQYF
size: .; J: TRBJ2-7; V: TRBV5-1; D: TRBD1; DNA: TGCGCCAGCAGCATCCGGACAGGGACCTACGAGCAGTACTTC; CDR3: CASSIRTGTYEQYF
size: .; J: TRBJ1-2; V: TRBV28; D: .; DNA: TGTGCCAGCAGTTTACTATTCTATGGCTACACCTTC; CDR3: CASSLLFYGYTF
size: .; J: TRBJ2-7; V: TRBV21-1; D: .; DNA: TGTGCCAGCAGCAAAGTTCTGACAGGGGGCGCTTACGAGCAGTACTTC; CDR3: CASSKVLTGGAYEQYF
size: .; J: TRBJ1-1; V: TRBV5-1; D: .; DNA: TGCGCCAGCAGCTTGACCCCAGAGAACACTGAAGCTTTCTTT; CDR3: CASSLTPENTEAFF
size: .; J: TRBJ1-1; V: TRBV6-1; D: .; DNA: TGTGCCAGCAGCAACCCGTGGGCGACTGAAGCTTTCTTT; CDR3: CASSNPWATEAFF
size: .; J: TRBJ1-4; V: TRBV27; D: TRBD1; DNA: TGTGCCGGCAGTTTAACAGGGGGCGCTAATGAAAAACTGTTTTTT; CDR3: CAGSLTGGANEKLFF
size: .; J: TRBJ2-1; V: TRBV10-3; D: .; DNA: TGTGCCACTAGCGTGAGCTCCTACAATGAGCAGTTCTTC; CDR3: CATSVSSYNEQFF
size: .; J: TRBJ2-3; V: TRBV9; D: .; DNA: TGTGCCAGCAGCACACGACAGTATTCTAGCACAGATACGCAGTATTTT; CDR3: CASSTRQYSSTDTQYF
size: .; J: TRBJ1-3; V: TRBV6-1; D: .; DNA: TGTGCCAGCAGGACACAGGGAGCTGGAAACACCATATATTTT; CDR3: CASRTQGAGNTIYF
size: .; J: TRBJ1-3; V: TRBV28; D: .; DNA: TGTGCCAGCACCCGAACGGGCCTGCACCGAAACACCATATATTTT; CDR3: CASTRTGLHRNTIYF
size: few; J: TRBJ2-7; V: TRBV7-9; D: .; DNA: TGTGCCAGCAGCTTAGGTCGAACCTCCTACGAGCAGTACTTC; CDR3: CASSLGRTSYEQYF
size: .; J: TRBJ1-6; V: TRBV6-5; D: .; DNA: TGTGCCAGCAGTCAGGGTGGGAATTCACCCCTCCACTTT; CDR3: CASSQGGNSPLHF
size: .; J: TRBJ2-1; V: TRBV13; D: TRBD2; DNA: TGTGCCAGCAGCTCTAGGACTAGTAACAATGAGCAGTTCTTC; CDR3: CASSSRTSNNEQFF
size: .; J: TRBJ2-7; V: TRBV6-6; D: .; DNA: TGTGCCAGCCGGTTGGGACCGAGATACGAGCAGTACTTC; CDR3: CASRLGPRYEQYF
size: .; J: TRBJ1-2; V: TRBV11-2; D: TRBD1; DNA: TGTGCCAGCTTACCGTTACCGGGACAGGGGGGCTATGGCCACACCTTC; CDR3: CASLPLPGQGGYGHTF
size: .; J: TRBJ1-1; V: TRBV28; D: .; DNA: TGTGCCAGCAGTTTGTTGGCGTCTATGAACACTGAAGCTTTCTTT; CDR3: CASSLLASMNTEAFF
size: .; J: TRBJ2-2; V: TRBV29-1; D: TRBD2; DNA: TGCAGCGTTGAGCCTAGCGGGGTGAACACCGGGGAGCTGTTTTTT; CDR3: CSVEPSGVNTGELFF
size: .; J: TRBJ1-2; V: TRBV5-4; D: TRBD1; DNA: TGTGCCAGCAGCCCCAACCGGGACAGGGTTTATGGCTACACCTTC; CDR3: CASSPNRDRVYGYTF
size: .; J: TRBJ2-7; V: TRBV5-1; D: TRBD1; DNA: TGCGCCAGCAGCCCCGTGGGGACAGGGGGCCACGAGCAGTACTTC; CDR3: CASSPVGTGGHEQYF
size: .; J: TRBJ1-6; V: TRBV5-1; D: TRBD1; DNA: TGCGCCAGCAGCTGGACAGGGAATAATTCACCCCTCCACTTT; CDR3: CASSWTGNNSPLHF
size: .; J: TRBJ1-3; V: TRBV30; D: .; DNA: TGTGCCTGGAGCTCGGGGATTGGAAACACCATATATTTT; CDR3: CAWSSGIGNTIYF
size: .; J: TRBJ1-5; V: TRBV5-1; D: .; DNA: TGCGCCAGCAGCTTGGAAGGTAATAGCAATCAGCCCCAGCATTTT; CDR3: CASSLEGNSNQPQHF
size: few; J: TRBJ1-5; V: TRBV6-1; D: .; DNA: TGTGCCAGCAAAGGGGAGAGAAGCAATCAGCCCCAGCATTTT; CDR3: CASKGERSNQPQHF
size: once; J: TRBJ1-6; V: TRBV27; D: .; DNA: TGTGCCAGCAGTTTGGGGGGGTGGACACCCCTCCACTTT; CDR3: CASSLGGWTPLHF
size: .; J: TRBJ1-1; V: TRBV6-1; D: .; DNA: TGTGCCAGCAGTGACCTTCGGACAGTGAACACTGAAGCTTTCTTT; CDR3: CASSDLRTVNTEAFF